This passage covers 29 T cell receptor beta chains from one sample sequenced in a study of T cells in Graves' hyperthyroidism and ophthalmopathy. RNA transcripts gave rise to amplified TCR beta CDR3 regions. The HTBI primer set served for first-round RT-PCR of the TCR CDR3. TCRdb called the multiplex PCR reads again in MiXCR, with one record for every CDR3 protein. The table lists hundreds of thousands of distinct CDR3 sequences, around 13% of them singletons, with almost 6% in the top ten. The sequencing input was blood. Receptor source: a woman in her twenties or thirties with Graves' hyperthyroidism that later progressed to Graves' ophthalmopathy.

The sample holds a few counts of this clonotype. The chain's CDR3 is CASSQESGQGDEKLFF. The CDR3 DNA is TGCGCCAGCAGCCAAGAATCGGGACAGGGAGATGAAAAACTGTTTTTT. The chain recombines TRBV4-3 with TRBJ1-4; 9 bases match TRBD1. V was pared by 0 bases and J by 6 bases, with 5 bases of the junction left unmatched. Looked up from germline, CDR1 is LGHNA and CDR2 is YSLEER. The CDR3 runs 16 residues.

In regard to this clonotype: This clone may be a read error of a much larger clone one base away. This chain connects TRBV3-1 to TRBJ2-2; TRBD2 agrees at 11 bases. Unmatched junction bases numbered 3, after V lost 4 bases and J lost 5 bases. In germline, CDR1 is LGHDT, CDR2 YNNKEL (reference sequence). The CDR3 totals 15 residues. The CDR3: CASSPTSGRTGELFF. The CDR3, as DNA: TGTGCCAGCAGCCCCACTAGCGGGAGAACCGGGGAGCTGTTTTTT.

This clonotype was seen many times. The V gene is TRBV6-1, the J gene TRBJ1-2; no reliable D call. The CDR3 is 13 residues long. The germline V gene has CDR1 MNHNS and CDR2 SASEGT. V was shortened by 5 bases and J by 4 bases, with 11 bases between the two germline ends. In nucleotides, the CDR3 is TGTGCCAGCAGTTACGACAACTCCTATGGCTACACCTTC. Protein: CASSYDNSYGYTF.

This sequence joins TRBV7-2 and TRBJ2-2, with a possible D match to TRBD1 (7 bases). Trimming cost V 4 bases and J 3 bases, with 15 bases left between them. Looked up from germline, CDR1 is SGHTA and CDR2 is FQGNSA. The CDR3 loop spans 16 amino acids. The CDR3 here is CASSSRGGGDTGELFF. The DNA for the CDR3 is TGTGCCAGCAGCTCTAGAGGGGGCGGGGACACCGGGGAGCTGTTTTTT.

This clonotype was observed at least ten times. CDR3 in amino acids: CASSSTSHPGNEQFF. The CDR3 nucleotides are TGTGCCAGCAGCTCCACTAGCCACCCCGGCAATGAGCAGTTCTTC. The rearrangement joins TRBV7-8 to TRBJ2-1, with D possibly TRBD2 on 6 matching bases. This CDR3 is 15 amino acids long. Looked up from germline, CDR1 is SGHVS and CDR2 is FQNEAQ. V gave up 4 bases and J gave up 6 bases, with 16 bases separating them.

A few counts support this clonotype. The chain is built from TRBV12-3 or TRBV12-4 and TRBJ2-4, with D unresolved. This CDR3 is 11 amino acids long. V gave up 5 bases and J gave up 3 bases, with 2 bases separating them. CDR3 region: CASSLKNIQYF. In DNA form, the CDR3 reads TGTGCCAGCAGTCTCAAAAACATTCAGTACTTC.

This clonotype was detected a few times. The chain employs TRBV24-1 and TRBJ1-5; the D is unclear. The V and J ends lost 5 bases and 7 bases respectively, with 11 bases between them. Germline V gene lookup returns CDR1 KGHDR and CDR2 SFDVKD. There are 13 residues in the CDR3. CDR3 protein: CATSAGIRQPQHF. Here the CDR3 DNA reads TGTGCCACCAGTGCGGGGATTAGGCAGCCCCAGCATTTT.

This clonotype was recorded at least ten times. The rearrangement links TRBV11-3 to TRBJ2-3, with 10 bases that match TRBD2. The CDR3 is 17 amino acids. V lost 1 base to trimming and J lost 4 bases; unmatched junction nucleotides: 8. CDR1 is SGHNT and CDR2 is YENEEA in the germline V gene. The CDR3 DNA reads as TGTGCCAGCAGCTTAGCCATACTAGCGGGAAGCGCAGATACGCAGTATTTT. It codes for CASSLAILAGSADTQYF.

This clonotype has at least ten counts. This sequence joins TRBV30 and TRBJ2-5; 7 bases agree with TRBD1. Germline values: CDR1 GTSNPN, CDR2 SVGIG (reference sequence). The CDR3 is 17 amino acids. The ends lost 1 base at V and 5 bases at J; junction bases unmatched: 16. CDR3 sequence reads: CAWSGDRLLRPEETQYF. CDR3 sequence (DNA): TGTGCCTGGAGTGGGGACAGACTTCTGCGCCCCGAGGAGACCCAGTACTTC. Combining the CDR3 with reference TRBV30 and TRBJ2-5 gives the whole variable domain SQTIHQWPATLVQPVGSPLSLECTVEGTSNPNLYWYRQAAGRGLQLLFYSVGIGQISSEVPQNLSASRPQDRQFILSSKKLLLSDSGFYLCAWSGDRLLRPEETQYFGPGTRLLVL.

This clonotype was seen more than once but under ten times. The chain links TRBV3-1 to TRBJ2-7; D is unresolved. The CDR3 has 14 amino acids. Germline CDR1 reads LGHDT; CDR2 reads YNNKEL (reference sequence). Trimming shortened V by 1 base and J by 4 bases, and 11 bases separated the two germline ends. This CDR3 is CASSQGSIRYEQYF. As DNA, the CDR3 is TGTGCCAGCAGCCAAGGGTCAATTAGATACGAGCAGTACTTC.

This clonotype showed up just a few times. The rearrangement joins TRBV3-1 to TRBJ1-3, with 11 bases matching TRBD1. The CDR3 length is 17 residues. J was trimmed by 1 base and V by 4 bases; bases with no gene match: 6. Germline V CDR1 and CDR2: LGHDT, YNNKEL (reference sequence). In DNA form, the CDR3 reads TGTGCCAGCAGCCTAAGGACAGGGGGCAATTCTGGAAACACCATATATTTT. Translating gives CASSLRTGGNSGNTIYF.

This clonotype was picked up many times. This chain uses TRBV11-1 with TRBJ2-2, with 8 nucleotides matching TRBD2. This CDR3 is built from 18 residues. V gave up 3 bases and J gave up 0 bases; unmatched junction bases: 9. Germline V lookup: CDR1 SGHAT, CDR2 FQDESV (reference sequence). This CDR3 reads CASSLKLADPSNTGELFF. CDR3 in DNA: TGTGCCAGCAGCTTGAAACTAGCGGACCCATCGAACACCGGGGAGCTGTTTTTT.

This clonotype was observed a few times. The V and J genes are TRBV7-2 and TRBJ2-5, with 12 bases identical to TRBD1. Germline assignment: CDR1 SGHTA and CDR2 FQGNSA. Trimming removed 5 bases from V and 4 bases from J; junction bases left unmatched: 5. The CDR3 extends over 15 amino acids. CDR3 in amino acids: CASSSRDRGRETQYF. The CDR3 DNA reads as TGTGCCAGCAGCAGCCGGGACAGGGGGCGAGAGACCCAGTACTTC.

This clonotype came up many times. The chain links TRBV5-1 to TRBJ2-7, with 9 bases matching TRBD1. V gave up 4 bases and J gave up 2 bases; unmatched junction bases: 7. The CDR3 runs to 15 residues. Germline V gene data show CDR1 as SGHRS and CDR2 as YFSETQ. The CDR3 protein is CASSPGTGMTYEQYF. CDR3 DNA sequence: TGCGCCAGCAGCCCGGGGACAGGGATGACCTACGAGCAGTACTTC.

This chain connects TRBV7-9 to TRBJ2-3; 7 nucleotides align to TRBD2. Germline CDR1 and CDR2: SEHNR and FQNEAQ (reference sequence). CDR3 length: 14 residues. Trimming cost V 8 bases and J 0 bases; bases outside gene matches: 5. For the CDR3, the DNA is TGTGCCAGCTGGATTAGCGGGAGCACAGATACGCAGTATTTT. Its protein product is CASWISGSTDTQYF.

The chain is built from TRBV10-1 and TRBJ2-5, with 10 bases identical to TRBD2. Germline loops: CDR1 WNHNN, CDR2 SYGVQD (reference sequence). Germline trimming cut 3 bases from V and 4 bases from J; bases unmatched to any gene: 5. There are 15 residues in the CDR3. DNA for the CDR3: TGCGCCAGCAGTGATAAAACTAGCGGGACAGAGACCCAGTACTTC. Amino acid sequence: CASSDKTSGTETQYF.

In its sample, this clonotype was seen many times. Here the CDR3 DNA reads TGTGCCAGCAGTCCCCGGGGGGGGAGGCAAGAGACCCAGTACTTC. Its translation: CASSPRGGRQETQYF. The chain has TRBV28 and TRBJ2-5, with 8 bases matching TRBD2. The CDR3 extends over 15 amino acids. Germline values: CDR1 MDHEN, CDR2 SYDVKM. The V segment lost 5 bases and the J segment 2 bases; nucleotides outside the gene matches: 7.

This clonotype was picked up a small number of times. The genes are TRBV29-1 and TRBJ2-2; unclear D gene. This CDR3 region has 13 residues. Germline CDR1 SQVTM, CDR2 ANQGSEA. Between the trimmed V and J ends, which lost 0 bases and 1 base, there was a span of 3 bases. The CDR3 DNA reads TGCAGCGTTGAAGAAGGGAACACCGGGGAGCTGTTTTTT. Translated, it gives CSVEEGNTGELFF.

This clonotype was recorded at least ten times. The chain is built from TRBV6-5 and TRBJ1-5; D is perhaps TRBD1 (5 bases). The V end was cut by 0 bases, the J end by 5 bases, with 11 bases between. Per germline, CDR1 MNHEY and CDR2 SVGAGI. The CDR3 is made up of 15 amino acids. As DNA, the CDR3 is TGTGCCAGCAGTTACTCGAGTACAGGTTATCAGCCCCAGCATTTT. Its protein product is CASSYSSTGYQPQHF.

This clonotype was counted between two and nine times. This chain connects TRBV25-1 to TRBJ2-2; D call uncertain. V lost 7 bases, J lost 2 bases, and 8 bases lay in between. The CDR3 is 13 residues long. CDR1 MGHDK and CDR2 SYGVNS come from the germline V gene. This CDR3 is CASMGYNTGELFF. In DNA, the CDR3 is TGTGCCAGCATGGGATATAACACCGGGGAGCTGTTTTTT. Drawing the rest from reference TRBV25-1 and TRBJ2-2, the complete variable domain is EADIYQTPRYLVIGTGKKITLECSQTMGHDKMYWYQQDPGMELHLIHYSYGVNSTEKGDLSSESTVSRIRTEHFPLTLESARPSHTSQYLCASMGYNTGELFFGEGSRLTVL.

This rearrangement joins TRBV30 to TRBJ2-1; D is perhaps TRBD1 (6 bases). This CDR3 region has 14 residues. CDR1 and CDR2 from the germline V gene are GTSNPN and SVGIG (reference sequence). Deletions cut 1 base from V and 4 bases from J, with 11 bases between. CDR3 DNA sequence: TGTGCCTGGAGTGGCAGGGGTTCATACAATGAGCAGTTCTTC. This translates into CAWSGRGSYNEQFF. Supplemented by reference TRBV30 and TRBJ2-1, the full variable domain reads SQTIHQWPATLVQPVGSPLSLECTVEGTSNPNLYWYRQAAGRGLQLLFYSVGIGQISSEVPQNLSASRPQDRQFILSSKKLLLSDSGFYLCAWSGRGSYNEQFFGPGTRLTVL.

This clonotype has more than one count but fewer than ten. The chain couples TRBV3-1 to TRBJ2-1; D unclear. CDR3 length: 14 residues. CDR1 is LGHDT and CDR2 is YNNKEL in the germline V gene (reference sequence). Trimming stripped 4 bases from V and 2 bases from J, with 9 bases between. Here the CDR3 DNA reads TGTGCCAGCAGCCCAAGCGACGCCTACAATGAGCAGTTCTTC. This codes for CASSPSDAYNEQFF.

The chain is built from TRBV7-9 and TRBJ2-1; D might be TRBD1 (5 bases). V was shortened by 5 bases and J by 1 base, with 12 bases between the two germline ends. The length of the CDR3 is 15 residues. Germline CDR1 SEHNR, CDR2 FQNEAQ (reference sequence). CDR3 amino acids: CASSLRVTSYNEQFF. The CDR3 bases are TGTGCCAGCAGCCTCAGGGTGACATCCTACAATGAGCAGTTCTTC.

This clonotype came up a few times. The chain carries TRBV7-3 and TRBJ2-1, with TRBD1 matching over 7 bases. The CDR3 length is 16 residues. Germline assignment: CDR1 SGHTA and CDR2 FQGTGA. V lost 4 bases to trimming and J lost 0 bases; unmatched junction nucleotides: 6. For the CDR3, the DNA is TGTGCCAGCAGCTCACAGGGGTACAGCTCCTACAATGAGCAGTTCTTC. Its protein is CASSSQGYSSYNEQFF.

This clonotype was seen repeatedly, ten times or more. The gene calls are TRBV12-3 or TRBV12-4 and TRBJ1-6; 7 positions agree with TRBD1. V shed 6 bases, J shed 10 bases, and the junction held 12 bases outside the gene matches. This CDR3 comprises 15 residues. The CDR3 DNA follows: TGTGCCAGCAGCCCTTGGGACAGAAGGTCGTCACCCCTCCACTTT. It codes for CASSPWDRRSSPLHF.

The gene calls are TRBV7-2 and TRBJ1-5; D not certain. The CDR3 length is 15 residues. The V end lost 4 bases, the J end lost 3 bases, and 13 bases lay between the germline ends. In germline, CDR1 is SGHTA, CDR2 FQGNSA. Written as DNA, the CDR3 is TGTGCCAGCAGCTCCACCGGACGGTTCAATCAGCCCCAGCATTTT. Translation gives CASSSTGRFNQPQHF.

This clonotype has a count of ten or more. CDR3 coding DNA: TGTGCCAGCAGTGCATCCGGAAACACCATATATTTT. Residues: CASSASGNTIYF. This rearrangement joins TRBV2 to TRBJ1-3; no firm D call. Per germline, CDR1 SNHLY and CDR2 FYNNEI. CDR3 size: 12 residues. V was cut by 4 bases and J by 4 bases, with 5 bases left in between.

This clonotype came up a few times. The chain carries TRBV24-1 and TRBJ2-2, with unresolved D. Trimming stripped 9 bases from V and 5 bases from J, with 9 bases between. Germline V gene lookup returns CDR1 KGHDR and CDR2 SFDVKD. The CDR3 runs 12 residues. The CDR3 DNA reads as TGTGCCACCGAATCGATAACCGGGGAGCTGTTTTTT. The encoded protein is CATESITGELFF.

This chain links TRBV6-1 with TRBJ1-5; TRBD1 aligns across 9 bases. This CDR3 comprises 15 residues. Germline V CDR1 and CDR2: MNHNS, SASEGT. V lost 6 bases and J lost 4; bases outside the gene matches: 7. The CDR3 reads CASRRTGAMNQPQHF. In nucleotides, the CDR3 is TGTGCCAGCAGAAGGACAGGGGCTATGAATCAGCCCCAGCATTTT.